This is a list of T cell receptor beta chains from one sample in a study of blood T cell repertoires in COVID-19. The data were produced by immunoSEQ multiplex PCR, yet TCRdb's version contains in-frame clones alone and is incomplete. The table has around 270,000 clones, less than 90% seen once; the top ten hold roughly 4%. Specimen: peripheral blood. These receptor sequences come from a man aged 55 to 70 with acute or convalescent COVID-19. CDR3s include the opening cysteine and the closing phenylalanine or tryptophan. The D gene is left open where the match is weak. Clone size is shown for a subset of rows, as once, few, many or a class of expanded clone.

clone_size j_call v_call d_call cdr3_nt cdr3_aa
- TRBJ2-2 TRBV27 - TGTGCCAGCAGTTTAAAGGGGGGGAGGCAGGGGACCGGGGAGCTGTTTTTT CASSLKGGRQGTGELFF
- TRBJ1-6 TRBV5-4 TRBD1 TGTGCCAGCAGCTTCGAGGGGGCAGGCTCACCCCTCCACTTT CASSFEGAGSPLHF
- TRBJ2-7 TRBV5-6 TRBD1 TGTGCCAGCAGCTTACAGGGGGCTATGGGGATATACGAGCAGTACTTC CASSLQGAMGIYEQYF
- TRBJ2-1 TRBV20-1 - TGCAGTGCTAGCGGTTTGGATGAGCAGTTCTTC CSASGLDEQFF
- TRBJ1-5 TRBV5-6 - TGTGCCAGCAGCTTGACAGGGTTTCGTCAGCCCCAGCATTTT CASSLTGFRQPQHF
- TRBJ2-3 TRBV24-1 - TGTGCCACCAGTGATTCCGTCGGGAGTACAGATACGCAGTATTTT CATSDSVGSTDTQYF
- TRBJ2-7 TRBV7-8 - TGTGCCAGCAGCCCACCGGGACTTGGAGGCTACGAGCAGTACTTC CASSPPGLGGYEQYF
once TRBJ2-1 TRBV29-1 TRBD1 TGCAGCGAGGGGACAGGGAGTTTAGATGAGCAGTTCTTC CSEGTGSLDEQFF
- TRBJ2-3 TRBV3-1/TRBV3-2 TRBD2 TGTGCCAGCAGCCAAGTCGGGGGGTACATGGATACGCAGTATTTT CASSQVGGYMDTQYF
- TRBJ1-5 TRBV4-1 - TGCGCCAGCAGCCAAGGAGACAGCCCCAATCAGCCCCAGCATTTT CASSQGDSPNQPQHF
- TRBJ2-7 TRBV29-1 TRBD2 TGCAGCGCTCTAGCGGGAGTTCTCTACGAGCAGTACTTC CSALAGVLYEQYF
- TRBJ1-1 TRBV6-1 TRBD1 TGTGCCAGCAGTGAAGCACAGGGGGCGCCCGCTGAAGCTTTCTTT CASSEAQGAPAEAFF
- TRBJ2-5 TRBV6-6 - TGTGCCAGCAAAGGCGGACAAGAGACCCAGTACTTC CASKGGQETQYF
once TRBJ1-2 TRBV5-1 TRBD1 TGCGCCAGCAGCTACGGGACAGCGATTAACTATGGCTACACCTTC CASSYGTAINYGYTF
- TRBJ2-5 TRBV14 TRBD1 TGTGCCAGCAGCCGAGACAGGGTTCAAGAGACCCAGTACTTC CASSRDRVQETQYF
- TRBJ2-5 TRBV30 - TGTGCCTGGGCCCCCTTCCGGAGGTACCAAGAGACCCAGTACTTC CAWAPFRRYQETQYF
- TRBJ1-6 TRBV18 TRBD1 TGTGCCAGCTCACCCGGACAGGGGCGTAATTCACCCCTCCACTTT CASSPGQGRNSPLHF
- TRBJ2-5 TRBV6-5 TRBD1 TGTGCCAGCAGAACCCGGACAGGGGAGTACTTC CASRTRTGEYF
- TRBJ1-2 TRBV12-2 - TGTGCAAGTCGCTTATCGGGACAGACTCGGATAGTTGACTATGGCTACACCTTC CASRLSGQTRIVDYGYTF
- TRBJ2-4 TRBV12-3/TRBV12-4 TRBD2 TGTGCCAGCATCCGGGGGGGAGGGAACATTCAGTACTTC CASIRGGGNIQYF
- TRBJ2-3 TRBV30 - TGTGCCTGGACGGTGGCAGATACGCAGTATTTT CAWTVADTQYF
- TRBJ1-5 TRBV4-3 TRBD1 TGCGCCAGCAGCCAAGCTTTAGGGACAGGGGGTAATCAGCCCCAGCATTTT CASSQALGTGGNQPQHF
few TRBJ1-1 TRBV7-2 TRBD1 TGTGCCAGCAGCCCTCAGTTGGGACAGAGTGAAGCTTTCTTT CASSPQLGQSEAFF
- TRBJ2-1 TRBV6-5 - TGTGCCAGCAGTTCTAGCGTGAATGAGCAGTTCTTC CASSSSVNEQFF
few TRBJ2-1 TRBV7-3 - TGTGCCAGCAGCTTAAGTGAGGGCCCCTACAATGAGCAGTTCTTC CASSLSEGPYNEQFF
- TRBJ2-5 TRBV7-3 TRBD2 TGTGCCAGCAGCATGACGGGGGGCCAAGAGACCCAGTACTTC CASSMTGGQETQYF
- TRBJ1-6 TRBV7-3 - TGTGCCAGCAGCTTCAAAAATAATTCACCCCTCCACTTT CASSFKNNSPLHF
- TRBJ2-2 TRBV9 TRBD2 TGTGCCAGCAGCGTAGGAGCGGGAGCGCTGGTTACCGGGGAGCTGTTTTTT CASSVGAGALVTGELFF
- TRBJ2-3 TRBV12-5 TRBD1 TGTGCTAGTGGTCCCGACAGGGGGGATACGCAGTATTTT CASGPDRGDTQYF
- TRBJ2-5 TRBV10-1 TRBD2 TGCGCCAGCAGTGCAGCAGGACTAGCGGGGGGGCTGGAGACCCAGTACTTC CASSAAGLAGGLETQYF
- TRBJ2-5 TRBV2 - TGTGCCAGCAGTGGAGGGGGATCCCCCCAAGAGACCCAGTACTTC CASSGGGSPQETQYF
- TRBJ2-2 TRBV7-7 TRBD1 TGTGCTAGCAGCCTAAGTACAGGGGATACCGGGGAGCTGTTTTTT CASSLSTGDTGELFF
- TRBJ1-2 TRBV6-5 - TGTGCCAGCAACGGAGACAACTATGGCTACACCTTC CASNGDNYGYTF
- TRBJ1-3 TRBV7-2 TRBD1 TGTGCCAGCAGCCCCAGGACAGGGCTTACTGGAAACACCATATATTTT CASSPRTGLTGNTIYF
- TRBJ2-7 TRBV9 - TGTGCCAGCAGCGTAGCTGGAGGGGTAGGCTCCTACGAGCAGTACTTC CASSVAGGVGSYEQYF
- TRBJ2-1 TRBV3-1/TRBV3-2 TRBD1 TGTGCCAGCAGCCAAGCAGGGCTCGGGACAGGGGCGCGGAATGAGCAGTTCTTC CASSQAGLGTGARNEQFF
- TRBJ1-3 TRBV27 - TGTGCCAGCAGTGAGGTTTTTCCTGGAAACACCATATATTTT CASSEVFPGNTIYF
- TRBJ2-3 TRBV18 - TGTGCCAGCTCACCGACTCAATACGGCACAGATACGCAGTATTTT CASSPTQYGTDTQYF
few TRBJ2-7 TRBV12-3/TRBV12-4 - TGTGCCAGCAGCCAGACAGGCTCGGGCGAGCAGTACTTC CASSQTGSGEQYF
- TRBJ1-1 TRBV19 - TGTGCCAGTAGTATATCAGGGGTGAGGACTGAAGCTTTCTTT CASSISGVRTEAFF
- TRBJ2-3 TRBV4-3 - TGCGCCAGCAGCCAAGGCGGGAGCACAGATACGCAGTATTTT CASSQGGSTDTQYF
- TRBJ2-1 TRBV28 TRBD2 TGTGCCAGCAGTCCTAGCGGGAGTTTTGCGGGGGACGAGCAGTTCTTC CASSPSGSFAGDEQFF
- TRBJ2-5 TRBV3-1/TRBV3-2 - TGTGCCAGCAGCCAAGCCAGGACTTCCCGTGGGACCCAGTACTTC CASSQARTSRGTQYF
- TRBJ1-2 TRBV28 - TGTGCCAGCAGTTTGAGCTATGGCTACACCTTC CASSLSYGYTF
- TRBJ2-2 TRBV28 - TGTGCCAGCAGTAAGCGGGTGGACACCGGGGAGCTGTTTTTT CASSKRVDTGELFF
- TRBJ2-7 TRBV5-1 TRBD2 TGCGCCAGCAGACGCGGGGGGGCAGCTTCCTACGAGCAGTACTTC CASRRGGAASYEQYF
- TRBJ2-7 TRBV27 TRBD1 TGTGCCAGCAGTTTCCCCTCCGGGACAGGGAAACTCGAGCAGTACTTC CASSFPSGTGKLEQYF
- TRBJ1-2 TRBV5-5 - TGTGCCAGCAGCTTGGTGGGACTGCAAATGGGAGGCTACACCTTC CASSLVGLQMGGYTF
- TRBJ1-4 TRBV30 - TGTGCGTCCTACAGGGCCGCAACTAATGAAAAACTGTTTTTT CASYRAATNEKLFF
- TRBJ1-2 TRBV2 - TGTGCCAGCACCCGCCTCACCTCGGGAAACTATGGCTACACCTTC CASTRLTSGNYGYTF
- TRBJ2-7 TRBV2 - TGTGCCAGCAGTGGGTCGGGAGAGCAGTACTTC CASSGSGEQYF
- TRBJ2-7 TRBV6-6 - TGTGCCAGCAGGCACCCCGGGACACAGGACGAGCAGTACTTC CASRHPGTQDEQYF
- TRBJ1-6 TRBV10-3 - TGTGCCATCAGTGAGTCTCCACAGGCGGCAAATAATTCACCCCTCCACTTT CAISESPQAANNSPLHF
- TRBJ1-6 TRBV21-1 - TGTGCCAGCACCAACGACAGGGCGAGAATCTCACCCCTCCACTTT CASTNDRARISPLHF